This TCR beta chain was retrieved from a study of T cells in Graves' hyperthyroidism and ophthalmopathy. Study background: It was at initial diagnosis, before any treatment, that peripheral blood was collected.

V gave up 0 bases and J gave up 4 bases, with 10 bases separating them. The CDR3 runs to 15 residues. The germline CDR1 and CDR2 sequences are SGHNT and YENEEA. TCR beta CDR3 regions were amplified from RNA. HTBI primers drove first-round RT-PCR of the TCR CDR3. Each CDR3 protein gets one entry after TCRdb re-called the multiplex PCR reads with MiXCR. This table has around 240,000 distinct CDR3 sequences, about 15% appearing once. This clonotype has a count of ten or more. This chain links TRBV11-3 with TRBJ2-1; D is perhaps TRBD2 (5 bases). The sample was blood. This receptor was taken from a woman aged 40 to 50 with Graves' hyperthyroidism that later progressed to Graves' ophthalmopathy. CDR3 DNA: TGTGCCAGCAGCTTAGAGGGGAGTTCTTACAATGAGCAGTTCTTC. The encoded protein is CASSLEGSSYNEQFF.